The 17 T cell receptor beta chains listed next were all sequenced from one sample in a study of a mutant IDH1 vaccine in newly diagnosed glioma. Profiling relied on immunoSEQ multiplex PCR, and the TCRdb table lists in-frame clones only, not all of them. The profile covers about 82,000 clones, with 65% to 90% appearing a single time and roughly 2% taken by the ten largest. This sample's time point: week 23, last vaccination. Topical imiquimod accompanied each vaccine dose, which consisted of 300 ug of mutant IDH1 20-mer peptide. No antigen has been identified for these receptors. The specimen comprised PBMCs, sampled from a glioma patient whose treatment included an IDH1 peptide vaccine. The receptors were sampled from a man aged 25-45 years with glioma. Some clones in this sample may be carry-over from other donors' samples.

The chain has TRBV5-4 and TRBJ2-5, with D tentatively TRBD1 (6 bases). V lost 5 bases and J lost 2, with 7 bases in between. The CDR3 has 12 residues. The germline CDR1 and CDR2 sequences are SGHNT and YYREEE (reference sequence). This CDR3 is CASSRGQETQYF. CDR3 bases: TGTGCCAGCAGTAGGGGGCAAGAGACCCAGTACTTC.

The J gene is TRBJ2-7, the V gene TRBV28; 8 nucleotides agree with TRBD1. Germline V gene lookup returns CDR1 MDHEN and CDR2 SYDVKM. J was trimmed by 0 bases and V by 8 bases; bases with no gene match: 6. This CDR3 contains 14 residues. The CDR3 sequence: CASRNQGASYEQYF. The CDR3 DNA reads as TGTGCCAGCCGGAACCAGGGGGCCTCCTACGAGCAGTACTTC.

This clone was seen once. The chain recombines TRBV30 with TRBJ2-7, with D unclear. The CDR3 is made up of 12 amino acids. The germline V gene has CDR1 GTSNPN and CDR2 SVGIG (reference sequence). Trimming removed 0 bases at V and 2 bases at J, with 5 bases between. The CDR3 DNA is TGTGCCTGGAGTGTAACAGCCTACGAGCAGTACTTC. Translated: CAWSVTAYEQYF.

This sequence joins TRBV13 and TRBJ2-2; no clear D gene. The CDR3 is 16 amino acids. V shed 6 bases and J shed 2 bases, with 16 bases lying between them. Germline loops: CDR1 PRHDT, CDR2 FYEKMQ (reference sequence). The CDR3 loop is CASSFLSVRNTGELFF. The CDR3 nucleotides are TGTGCCAGCAGTTTCCTGTCCGTTCGCAACACCGGGGAGCTGTTTTTT.

This chain joins TRBV9 and TRBJ1-2; TRBD1 might be the D (6 bases). Trimming shortened V by 0 bases and J by 10 bases, and 16 bases separated the two germline ends. The CDR3 runs to 14 residues. CDR1 SGDLS and CDR2 YYNGEE come from the germline V gene. The CDR3 nucleotides are TGTGCCAGCAGCGTAGGGGACACCTTTCGAGACTACACCTTC. This encodes CASSVGDTFRDYTF.

The chain recombines TRBV18 with TRBJ1-2; D might be TRBD1 (5 bases). Deletions cut 3 bases from V and 2 bases from J, with 13 bases between. The CDR3 is made up of 15 amino acids. CDR1 and CDR2 from the germline V gene are KGHSH and LQKENI. CDR3 loop: CASSPLTDTNYGYTF. In nucleotides, the CDR3 is TGTGCCAGCTCACCTCTGACGGACACAAACTATGGCTACACCTTC.

This chain connects TRBV9 to TRBJ1-1; unclear D gene. The ends were cut back, 0 bases at V and 3 bases at J, with 12 bases in the middle. The germline gives CDR1 SGDLS, CDR2 YYNGEE. This CDR3 region has 15 residues. CDR3 in DNA: TGTGCCAGCAGCGTAGGGGAGGGAAGGCACACTGAAGCTTTCTTT. This gives the protein CASSVGEGRHTEAFF.

On this clone: The junction shows a germline mismatch at one end, possibly a read error. The V gene is TRBV9, the J gene TRBJ2-1, with TRBD2 matching over 11 bases. The CDR3 is 14 residues long. Germline-derived CDR1 and CDR2 are SGDLS and YYNGEE. The CDR3 sequence: CVSSAAGTSGQQFF. In DNA form, the CDR3 reads TGTGTCAGCAGCGCCGCCGGGACTAGCGGCCAGCAGTTCTTC. Combining the CDR3 with reference TRBV9 and TRBJ2-1 gives the whole variable domain DSGVTQTPKHLITATGQRVTLRCSPRSGDLSVYWYQQSLDQGLQFLIQYYNGEERAKGNILERFSAQQFPDLHSELNLSSLELGDSALYFCVSSAAGTSGQQFFGPGTRLTVL.

In DNA form, the CDR3 reads TGTGCCAGCAGGACGCAGAGGGGGACCTCTGGAAACACCATATATTTT. Its translation: CASRTQRGTSGNTIYF. V and J are TRBV2 and TRBJ1-3, with D possibly TRBD1 on 6 matching bases. Trimming pared 6 bases from V and 0 bases from J, leaving 15 bases between. Per the germline V gene, CDR1 is SNHLY and CDR2 is FYNNEI. CDR3 length equals 16 residues.

The chain is built from TRBV5-5 and TRBJ1-2, with a tentative D call TRBD1 (6 bases). This CDR3 region has 15 residues. V was trimmed by 7 bases and J by 4 bases, leaving 20 bases between them. CDR1 SGHKS and CDR2 YYEKEE come from the germline V gene (reference sequence). The CDR3: CASSFWTDPRYGYTF. The CDR3 bases are TGTGCCAGCTCTTTTTGGACAGATCCCCGCTATGGCTACACCTTC. Full variable domain (missing parts from reference TRBV5-5 and TRBJ1-2): DAGVTQSPTHLIKTRGQQVTLRCSPISGHKSVSWYQQVLGQGPQFIFQYYEKEERGRGNFPDRFSARQFPNYSSELNVNALLLGDSALYLCASSFWTDPRYGYTFGSGTRLTVV.

The chain carries TRBV27 and TRBJ2-2; 15 bases align to TRBD2. Trimming at V came to 7 bases and at J to 5 bases, leaving 11 bases not matched to a gene. The CDR3 contains 18 residues. Germline V CDR1 and CDR2: MNHEY, SMNVEV (reference sequence). Here the CDR3 reads CASTPLGLAGGGTGELFF. Here the CDR3 DNA reads TGTGCCAGCACTCCCCTGGGACTAGCGGGGGGTGGAACCGGGGAGCTGTTTTTT.

This chain uses TRBV6-5 with TRBJ1-1; D is unresolved. V gave up 2 bases and J gave up 0 bases, with 4 bases separating them. The CDR3 is made up of 13 amino acids. Germline V CDR1 and CDR2: MNHEY, SVGAGI. The CDR3 reads CASSYQVNTEAFF. CDR3 in DNA: TGTGCCAGCAGTTACCAGGTGAACACTGAAGCTTTCTTT.

This chain links TRBV7-9 with TRBJ1-3; D is possibly TRBD1 (6 bases). Trimming removed 3 bases at V and 8 bases at J, with 20 bases between. CDR1 SEHNR and CDR2 FQNEAQ come from the germline V gene (reference sequence). The CDR3 totals 16 residues. CDR3 amino acids: CASSLLFSGGSDTIYF. The CDR3, as DNA: TGTGCCAGCAGCTTGCTATTCTCTGGGGGCAGCGACACCATATATTTT.

V is TRBV5-1 and J is TRBJ1-6; D is undetermined. From germline, CDR1 is SGHRS and CDR2 YFSETQ. The CDR3 consists of 15 residues. Trimming took off 1 base at V and 7 bases at J, with 12 bases between the two ends. The CDR3 nucleotides are TGCGCCAGCAGCTTGTTCCTGGGAGAAAATTCACCCCTCCACTTT. It is translated as CASSLFLGENSPLHF.

The chain recombines TRBV19 with TRBJ1-5; TRBD1 might be the D (6 bases). The V and J ends lost 4 bases and 6 bases respectively, with 13 bases between them. Germline lookup yields CDR1 LNHDA and CDR2 SQIVND (reference sequence). This CDR3 spans 14 amino acids. CDR3 region: CASSKVRGGQPQHF. The CDR3 DNA reads as TGTGCCAGTAGTAAAGTTAGGGGGGGTCAGCCCCAGCATTTT.

The chain couples TRBV4-2 to TRBJ1-1; D may be TRBD1 (5 bases). This CDR3 contains 13 residues. Germline values: CDR1 LGHNA, CDR2 YNFKEQ. The ends were cut back, 8 bases at V and 2 bases at J, with 12 bases in the middle. CDR3 protein: CASVGGTNTEAFF. The CDR3 DNA sequence: TGTGCCAGCGTTGGGGGTACCAACACTGAAGCTTTCTTT.

The V gene is TRBV5-4, the J gene TRBJ1-1; D is unclear. This CDR3 region has 14 residues. Per germline, CDR1 SGHNT and CDR2 YYREEE (reference sequence). V was trimmed by 8 bases and J by 4 bases, leaving 18 bases between them. DNA of the CDR3: TGTGCCAGTCATCGAGAGGGCTGGGGCACTGAAGCTTTCTTT. It translates to CASHREGWGTEAFF.